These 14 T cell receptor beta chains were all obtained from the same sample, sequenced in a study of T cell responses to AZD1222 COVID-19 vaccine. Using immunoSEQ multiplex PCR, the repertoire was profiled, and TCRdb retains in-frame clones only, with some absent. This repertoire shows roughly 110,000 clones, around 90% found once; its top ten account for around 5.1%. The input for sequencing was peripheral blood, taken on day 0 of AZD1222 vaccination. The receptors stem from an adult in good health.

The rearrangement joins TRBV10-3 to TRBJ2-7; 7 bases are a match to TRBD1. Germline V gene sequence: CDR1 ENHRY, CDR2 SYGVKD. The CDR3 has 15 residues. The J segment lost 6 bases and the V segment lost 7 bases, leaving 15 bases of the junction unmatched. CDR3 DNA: TGTGCCATCAACCCGACAGGGAACCCCCTAGGCGAGCAGTACTTC. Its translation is CAINPTGNPLGEQYF.

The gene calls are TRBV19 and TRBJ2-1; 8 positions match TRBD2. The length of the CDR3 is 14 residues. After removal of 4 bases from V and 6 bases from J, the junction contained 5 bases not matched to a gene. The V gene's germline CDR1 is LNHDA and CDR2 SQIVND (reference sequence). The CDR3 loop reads CASSTSGLANEQFF. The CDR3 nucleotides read TGTGCCAGTAGTACCTCCGGACTAGCCAATGAGCAGTTCTTC. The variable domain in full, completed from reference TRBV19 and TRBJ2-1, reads DGGITQSPKYLFRKEGQNVTLSCEQNLNHDAMYWYRQDPGQGLRLIYYSQIVNDFQKGDIAEGYSVSREKKESFPLTVTSAQKNPTAFYLCASSTSGLANEQFFGPGTRLTVL.

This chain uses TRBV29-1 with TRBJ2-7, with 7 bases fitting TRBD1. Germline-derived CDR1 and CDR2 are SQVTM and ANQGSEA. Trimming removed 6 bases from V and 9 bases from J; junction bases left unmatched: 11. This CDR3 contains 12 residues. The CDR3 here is CSVTRDSQGQYF. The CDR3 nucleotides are TGCAGCGTCACCCGGGACAGCCAAGGGCAGTACTTC.

This CDR3 reads CASSLLGISGNTIYF. For the CDR3, the DNA is TGTGCCAGCAGTTTATTGGGCATCTCTGGAAACACCATATATTTT. The V and J genes are TRBV28 and TRBJ1-3; D not resolved. The germline V gene encodes CDR1 MDHEN and CDR2 SYDVKM. The CDR3 has 15 amino acids. Trimming shortened V by 1 base and J by 0 bases, and 7 bases separated the two germline ends.

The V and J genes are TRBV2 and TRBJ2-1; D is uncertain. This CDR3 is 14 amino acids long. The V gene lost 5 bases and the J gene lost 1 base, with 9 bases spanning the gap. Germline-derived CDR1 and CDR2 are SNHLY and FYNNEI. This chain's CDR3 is CASSLDGSYNEQFF. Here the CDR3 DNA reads TGTGCCAGCAGTCTCGACGGATCCTACAATGAGCAGTTCTTC.

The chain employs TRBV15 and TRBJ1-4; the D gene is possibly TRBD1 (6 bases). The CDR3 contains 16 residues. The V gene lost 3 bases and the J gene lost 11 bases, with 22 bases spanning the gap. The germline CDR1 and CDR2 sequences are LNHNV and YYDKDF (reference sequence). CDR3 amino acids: CATSRGGGGGPRKLFF. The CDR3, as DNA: TGTGCCACCAGCAGGGGGGGTGGGGGCGGACCTAGGAAACTGTTTTTT.

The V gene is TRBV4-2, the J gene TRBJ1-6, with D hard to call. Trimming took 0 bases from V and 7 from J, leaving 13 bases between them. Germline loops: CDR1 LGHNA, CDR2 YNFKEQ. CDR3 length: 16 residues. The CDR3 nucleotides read TGTGCCAGCAGCCAAGATCATACGGGGTACAATTCACCCCTCCACTTT. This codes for CASSQDHTGYNSPLHF.

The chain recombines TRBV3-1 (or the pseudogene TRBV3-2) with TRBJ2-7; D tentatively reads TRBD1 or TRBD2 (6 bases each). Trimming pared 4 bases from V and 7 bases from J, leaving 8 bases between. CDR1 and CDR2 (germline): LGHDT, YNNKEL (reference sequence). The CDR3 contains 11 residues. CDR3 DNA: TGTGCCAGCAGCCCGGGGGCAGAGCAGTACTTC. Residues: CASSPGAEQYF.

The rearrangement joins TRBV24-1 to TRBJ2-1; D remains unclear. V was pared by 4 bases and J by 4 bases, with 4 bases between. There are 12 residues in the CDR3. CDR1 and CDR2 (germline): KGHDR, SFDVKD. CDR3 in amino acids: CATSEDYNEQFF. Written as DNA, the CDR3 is TGTGCCACCAGTGAAGATTACAATGAGCAGTTCTTC.

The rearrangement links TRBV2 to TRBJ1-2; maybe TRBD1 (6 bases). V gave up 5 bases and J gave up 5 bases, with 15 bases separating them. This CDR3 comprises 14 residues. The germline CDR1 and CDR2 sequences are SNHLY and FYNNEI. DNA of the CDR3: TGTGCCAGCAGTCAGGGGCCTCCAGGTTATGGCTACACCTTC. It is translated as CASSQGPPGYGYTF.

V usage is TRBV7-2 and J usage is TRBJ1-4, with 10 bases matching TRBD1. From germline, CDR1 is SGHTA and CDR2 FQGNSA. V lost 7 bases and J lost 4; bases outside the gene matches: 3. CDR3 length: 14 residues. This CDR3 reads CASTWTGGNEKLFF. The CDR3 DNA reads TGTGCCAGCACCTGGACAGGGGGTAATGAAAAACTGTTTTTT.

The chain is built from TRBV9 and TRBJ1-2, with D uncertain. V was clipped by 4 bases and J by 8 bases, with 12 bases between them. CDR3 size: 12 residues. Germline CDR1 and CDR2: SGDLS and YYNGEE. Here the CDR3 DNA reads TGTGCCAGCAGCCCTTACAACGGGGGCTACACCTTC. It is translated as CASSPYNGGYTF.

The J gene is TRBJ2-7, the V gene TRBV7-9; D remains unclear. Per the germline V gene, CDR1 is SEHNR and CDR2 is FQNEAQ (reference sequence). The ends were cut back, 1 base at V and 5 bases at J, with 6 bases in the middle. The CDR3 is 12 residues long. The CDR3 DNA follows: TGTGCCAGCAGCTTAGACATGAACGAGCAGTACTTC. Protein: CASSLDMNEQYF.

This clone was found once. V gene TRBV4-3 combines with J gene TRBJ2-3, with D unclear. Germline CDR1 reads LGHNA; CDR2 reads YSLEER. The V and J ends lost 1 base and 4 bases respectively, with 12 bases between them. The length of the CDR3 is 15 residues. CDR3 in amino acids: CASSQVSKGPDTQYF. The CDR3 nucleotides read TGCGCCAGCAGCCAAGTCTCAAAGGGTCCAGATACGCAGTATTTT.